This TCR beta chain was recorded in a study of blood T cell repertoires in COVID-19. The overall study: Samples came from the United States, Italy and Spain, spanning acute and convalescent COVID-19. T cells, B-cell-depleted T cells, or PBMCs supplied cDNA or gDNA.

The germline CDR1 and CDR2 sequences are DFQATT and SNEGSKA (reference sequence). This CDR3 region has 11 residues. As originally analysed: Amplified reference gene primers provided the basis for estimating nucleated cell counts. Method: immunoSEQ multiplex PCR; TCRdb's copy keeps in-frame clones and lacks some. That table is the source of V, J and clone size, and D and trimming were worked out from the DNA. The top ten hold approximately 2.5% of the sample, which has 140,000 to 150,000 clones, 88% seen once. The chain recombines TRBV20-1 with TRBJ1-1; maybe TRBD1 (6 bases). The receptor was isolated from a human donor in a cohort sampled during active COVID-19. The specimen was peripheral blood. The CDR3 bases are TGCAGAGGTTCCCAGGGGACTGAAGCTTTCTTT. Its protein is CRGSQGTEAFF.